This T cell receptor beta chain was found in a study of CD8+CD57+ T cells in acquired aplastic anemia. Study outcomes and limitations: A significant difference in CD8+ Simpson's diversity between patients and controls was not found.

Germline V CDR1 and CDR2: MNHEY, SMNVEV (reference sequence). CDR3 size: 13 residues. After removal of 8 bases from V and 1 base from J, the junction contained 2 bases not matched to a gene. This clonotype occurred a few times. What it recognizes is unknown. Genomic DNA, the template, was used for profiling of the TCR beta VDJ and CDR3. In TCRdb, the reads were re-called with MiXCR into one record per CDR3 protein. Among about 150,000 distinct CDR3 sequences, less than 50% were seen once, and the ten largest hold more than 30%. Before being chosen for sequencing, patients had shown CD8+CD57+ cell expansion by flow cytometry. Severe acquired aplastic anemia affected all patients. Prior therapy had not been administered to any patient at the time of blood sampling.

This chain uses TRBV27 with TRBJ2-7, with 10 bases fitting TRBD1. The source is a human donor with aplastic anemia. Source material: sorted CD4+, CD8+, or CD8+CD57+ T cells (not recorded which) from PBMCs. CDR3 DNA sequence: TGTGCCAGCGGGGACAGGGGATCCTACGAGCAGTACTTC. Its translation: CASGDRGSYEQYF.